A single sample gave rise to the 32 T cell receptor beta chains below, sequenced in a study of blood T cell repertoires in COVID-19. Generated by immunoSEQ multiplex PCR, the TCRdb table keeps only in-frame clones and is missing some. The table records about 210,000 clones, 70% to 90% of them present only once. Material: peripheral blood. Receptors were obtained from a woman aged 40 to 50 with acute or convalescent COVID-19.

The chain links TRBV7-9 to TRBJ2-1; 13 bases are a match to TRBD2. The CDR3 extends over 18 amino acids. Germline CDR1 is SEHNR and CDR2 is FQNEAQ (reference sequence). J lost 7 bases, V lost 3 bases, and 12 bases had no gene match. CDR3 sequence (DNA): TGTGCCAGCAGCTTTCGGACTAGCGGGGGAGAGAGTTGGAATGAGCAGTTCTTC. This encodes CASSFRTSGGESWNEQFF.

The genes are TRBV15 and TRBJ1-5, with D unresolved. Trimming pared 0 bases from V and 1 base from J, leaving 10 bases between. Germline V CDR1 and CDR2: LNHNV, YYDKDF (reference sequence). This CDR3 spans 16 amino acids. The CDR3 reads CATSRDFTESNQPQHF. In DNA form, the CDR3 reads TGTGCCACCAGCAGAGATTTTACAGAGAGCAATCAGCCCCAGCATTTT. Looking up the rest from reference TRBV15 and TRBJ1-5 gives the full variable domain: DAMVIQNPRYQVTQFGKPVTLSCSQTLNHNVMYWYQQKSSQAPKLLFHYYDKDFNNEADTPDNFQSRRPNTSFCFLDIRSPGLGDTAMYLCATSRDFTESNQPQHFGDGTRLSIL.

The chain has TRBV12-3 or TRBV12-4 and TRBJ2-3; TRBD2 aligns across 8 bases. The CDR3 is made up of 13 amino acids. The J segment lost 5 bases and the V segment lost 3 bases, leaving 1 base of the junction unmatched. Here the CDR3 reads CASSFRGGDTQYF. The DNA of the CDR3 is TGTGCCAGCAGTTTCCGGGGGGGAGATACGCAGTATTTT.

In nucleotides, the CDR3 is TGTGCCGGAGGCCGTAATTATGGCTACACCTTC. Encoded protein: CAGGRNYGYTF. The chain carries TRBV7-9 and TRBJ1-2, with D unclear. CDR1 is SEHNR and CDR2 is FQNEAQ in the germline V gene (reference sequence). Trimming pared 11 bases from V and 5 bases from J, leaving 12 bases between. This CDR3 is 11 amino acids long.

The chain recombines TRBV5-6 with TRBJ2-5, with 8 bases aligning to TRBD1. This CDR3 has 14 residues. The V gene's germline CDR1 is SGHDT and CDR2 YYEEEE. After removal of 2 bases from V and 5 bases from J, the junction contained 5 bases not matched to a gene. The CDR3 region has the DNA TGTGCCAGCAGCTTTGGACAGGGATTTGAGACCCAGTACTTC. It yields the protein CASSFGQGFETQYF.

This chain links TRBV19 with TRBJ2-3, with D hard to call. The germline V gene encodes CDR1 LNHDA and CDR2 SQIVND (reference sequence). The CDR3 consists of 14 residues. Trimming took 5 bases from V and 0 from J, leaving 9 bases between them. The CDR3: CASSPSRSTDTQYF. The CDR3 nucleotides are TGTGCCAGTAGTCCAAGCCGGAGCACAGATACGCAGTATTTT.

The CDR3 sequence is CASSPKTGLNTEAFF. CDR3 nucleotides: TGTGCCAGCAGCCCCAAGACAGGGTTGAACACTGAAGCTTTCTTT. This rearrangement joins TRBV7-9 to TRBJ1-1; 7 bases fit TRBD1. The CDR3 is made up of 15 amino acids. Germline CDR1 SEHNR, CDR2 FQNEAQ (reference sequence). The trim removed 5 bases at V and 0 bases at J, leaving 6 bases unmatched.

This rearrangement joins TRBV6-1 to TRBJ2-3, with 14 bases fitting TRBD2. This CDR3 has 16 amino acids. Trimming at V came to 1 base and at J to 4 bases, leaving 1 base not matched to a gene. Germline loops: CDR1 MNHNS, CDR2 SASEGT. The CDR3 is CASSEGTSGGPDTQYF. DNA for the CDR3: TGTGCCAGCAGTGAAGGGACTAGCGGGGGGCCAGATACGCAGTATTTT.

V gene TRBV2 combines with J gene TRBJ1-6, with 9 bases fitting TRBD1. Unmatched junction bases numbered 0, after V lost 3 bases and J lost 6 bases. Germline lookup yields CDR1 SNHLY and CDR2 FYNNEI. The CDR3 consists of 14 residues. As DNA, the CDR3 is TGTGCCAGCAGTGAGGGACAGGGTAATTCACCCCTCCACTTT. This translates into CASSEGQGNSPLHF.

The CDR3 sequence: CASGTGQVPNSPLHF. CDR3 sequence (DNA): TGCGCCAGTGGTACTGGGCAGGTCCCTAATTCACCCCTCCACTTT. The V and J genes are TRBV5-1 and TRBJ1-6; D remains unclear. CDR1 SGHRS and CDR2 YFSETQ come from the germline V gene. This CDR3 spans 15 amino acids. The V end lost 8 bases, the J end lost 6 bases, and 18 bases lay between the germline ends. Full variable domain (rest looked up from reference TRBV5-1 and TRBJ1-6): KAGVTQTPRYLIKTRGQQVTLSCSPISGHRSVSWYQQTPGQGLQFLFEYFSETQRNKGNFPGRFSGRQFSNSRSEMNVSTLELGDSALYLCASGTGQVPNSPLHFGNGTRLTVT.

As regards this clone: Other DNA sequences in the same sample also yield this CDR3. The rearrangement uses TRBV19 and TRBJ1-2; 8 bases are shared with TRBD1. The CDR3 length is 13 residues. Germline trimming cut 3 bases from V and 4 bases from J; bases unmatched to any gene: 1. The germline V gene encodes CDR1 LNHDA and CDR2 SQIVND (reference sequence). For the CDR3, the DNA is TGTGCCAGTAGTATCGGACAGGGCTATGGCTACACCTTC. It translates to CASSIGQGYGYTF.

This clone showed up just once. This rearrangement joins TRBV7-3 to TRBJ2-3; TRBD2 agrees at 9 bases. CDR3 length equals 14 residues. Germline CDR1 reads SGHTA; CDR2 reads FQGTGA. V was pared by 4 bases and J by 4 bases, with 3 bases of the junction left unmatched. CDR3 sequence: CASSSGLAADTQYF. The CDR3 region has the DNA TGTGCCAGCAGCTCGGGACTAGCCGCAGATACGCAGTATTTT.

The chain joins TRBV2 to TRBJ1-1; D is unresolved. The germline V gene has CDR1 SNHLY and CDR2 FYNNEI. V lost 2 bases and J 9 bases, leaving 16 bases between the germline ends. The CDR3 totals 14 residues. The CDR3 sequence is CASSELGPYSKAFF. In DNA form, the CDR3 reads TGTGCCAGCAGTGAATTGGGCCCTTACAGTAAAGCTTTCTTT.

The genes are TRBV5-1 and TRBJ1-1; TRBD1 matches at 9 bases. With V trimmed by 5 bases and J by 4 bases, 12 bases remained unmatched. The germline gives CDR1 SGHRS, CDR2 YFSETQ. This CDR3 is 16 amino acids long. The DNA for the CDR3 is TGCGCCAGCAGACCGAGACAGGGGGGTTCCGGCACTGAAGCTTTCTTT. This codes for CASRPRQGGSGTEAFF.

The chain recombines TRBV5-1 with TRBJ2-3, with TRBD2 identical over 9 bases. V was clipped by 0 bases and J by 2 bases; unmatched bases: 7. Germline CDR1 SGHRS, CDR2 YFSETQ. This CDR3 has 17 residues. CDR3 loop: CASSLDWRGGSTDTQYF. CDR3 DNA: TGCGCCAGCAGCTTGGACTGGCGGGGGGGCTCCACAGATACGCAGTATTTT.

The rearrangement uses TRBV24-1 and TRBJ2-1; 10 nucleotides match TRBD1. The CDR3 is 17 residues long. J was trimmed by 6 bases and V by 6 bases; bases with no gene match: 13. Germline-derived CDR1 and CDR2 are KGHDR and SFDVKD. CDR3 coding DNA: TGTGCCACCAGTTCGCGACAGGGGGCGGGGGTACTCAATGAGCAGTTCTTC. This gives the protein CATSSRQGAGVLNEQFF.

The V call is TRBV30, the J call TRBJ1-2; possibly TRBD1 for D (5 bases). Germline V gene data show CDR1 as GTSNPN and CDR2 as SVGIG (reference sequence). The CDR3 extends over 13 amino acids. Deletions cut 7 bases from V and 1 base from J, with 13 bases between. CDR3 nucleotides: TGTGCCTATTACAGGCACCTTAACTATGGCTACACCTTC. This gives the protein CAYYRHLNYGYTF.

The chain carries TRBV6-5 and TRBJ2-3; a possible D gene is TRBD1 (5 bases). V lost 8 bases and J 4 bases, leaving 10 bases between the germline ends. The CDR3 runs to 12 residues. CDR1 MNHEY and CDR2 SVGAGI come from the germline V gene. The DNA for the CDR3 is TGTGCCAGCGTTCAGGGCCCAGATACGCAGTATTTT. Protein sequence: CASVQGPDTQYF.

J is TRBJ2-2 and V is TRBV25-1, with D perhaps matching TRBD1 (5 bases). This CDR3 contains 15 residues. Looked up from germline, CDR1 is MGHDK and CDR2 is SYGVNS. The germline V and J ends were trimmed by 0 bases and 7 bases, with 12 bases remaining between them. CDR3 sequence (DNA): TGTGCCAGCAGTGAATATAGGTTGGGGCGCGGGGAGCTGTTTTTT. Its translation is CASSEYRLGRGELFF.

The rearrangement joins TRBV5-4 to TRBJ1-2; D is possibly TRBD1 (5 bases). CDR1 SGHNT and CDR2 YYREEE come from the germline V gene (reference sequence). The CDR3 extends over 14 amino acids. V lost 2 bases and J 0 bases, leaving 8 bases between the germline ends. The CDR3 loop is CASSFRASNYGYTF. The CDR3 DNA is TGTGCCAGCAGCTTCAGGGCTTCTAACTATGGCTACACCTTC.

The chain uses TRBV1 and TRBJ2-1; TRBD2 is the table's D call and was not checked against the DNA. TRBV1 is a recognized pseudogene. CDR3 length equals 18 residues. The chain's CDR3 is CTSIFPGKLAGPDNEQFF. The CDR3 DNA sequence: TGCACCAGCATCTTCCCTGGCAAACTAGCGGGTCCTGACAATGAGCAGTTCTTC.

The chain combines TRBV6-5 with TRBJ1-1; D is unclear. The CDR3 has 11 residues. Trimming shortened V by 8 bases and J by 1 base, and 5 bases separated the two germline ends. Germline V gene data show CDR1 as MNHEY and CDR2 as SVGAGI. The CDR3 sequence is CASEGNTEAFF. For the CDR3, the DNA is TGTGCCAGCGAGGGGAACACTGAAGCTTTCTTT.

The CDR3 DNA reads as TGTGCCAGCAGTTACGAGCGGCTACCCTACAATGAGCAGTTCTTC. Its translation: CASSYERLPYNEQFF. J is TRBJ2-1 and V is TRBV6-5, with D possibly TRBD2 on 5 matching bases. V lost 2 bases to trimming and J lost 2 bases, with 10 bases between them. Germline lookup yields CDR1 MNHEY and CDR2 SVGAGI. CDR3 length: 15 amino acids.

This sequence joins TRBV19 and TRBJ1-2; D unresolved. Per germline, CDR1 LNHDA and CDR2 SQIVND (reference sequence). This CDR3 is 16 amino acids long. Trimming cost V 5 bases and J 2 bases, with 18 bases left between them. CDR3 sequence (DNA): TGTGCCAGTAGTCCCCAACTTGCACGAGGGAACTATGGCTACACCTTC. It yields the protein CASSPQLARGNYGYTF.

This chain joins TRBV4-1 and TRBJ2-5, with 9 bases that match TRBD1. The germline gives CDR1 MGHRA, CDR2 YSYEKL. Losses at the gene ends were 4 bases for V and 3 bases for J; bases not matched to a gene: 12. This CDR3 comprises 17 residues. The CDR3 reads CASSLKQTQGAKETQYF. CDR3 nucleotide sequence: TGCGCCAGCAGCCTAAAACAAACACAGGGGGCTAAAGAGACCCAGTACTTC.

The V and J genes are TRBV29-1 and TRBJ2-3, with 10 bases lining up with TRBD2. Trimming removed 4 bases from V and 10 bases from J; junction bases left unmatched: 14. The CDR3 sequence is 15 residues long. Per the germline V gene, CDR1 is SQVTM and CDR2 is ANQGSEA. CDR3 coding DNA: TGCAGCGTTGGACCTAGCGGGGGCCTTCGCGAGGCGCAGTATTTT. This translates into CSVGPSGGLREAQYF.

The genes are TRBV18 and TRBJ2-5; no clear D. This CDR3 has 13 residues. The germline gives CDR1 KGHSH, CDR2 LQKENI. Trimming left V 2 bases short and J 2 bases short, with 6 bases between. The CDR3 here is CASSPFRQETQYF. CDR3 sequence (DNA): TGTGCCAGCTCACCATTCAGGCAAGAGACCCAGTACTTC.

The chain employs TRBV19 and TRBJ1-4; TRBD1 is a possible D gene (5 bases). Between the trimmed V and J ends, which lost 0 bases and 7 bases, there was a span of 15 bases. CDR3 length: 16 amino acids. Germline-derived CDR1 and CDR2 are LNHDA and SQIVND (reference sequence). CDR3: CASSIDKDILGEKLFF. The CDR3 DNA reads as TGTGCCAGTAGTATAGATAAGGACATTCTAGGTGAAAAACTGTTTTTT.

The chain joins TRBV6-5 to TRBJ1-5; D might be TRBD1 (5 bases). In germline, CDR1 is MNHEY, CDR2 SVGAGI. The CDR3 runs 15 residues. V was clipped by 6 bases and J by 1 base, with 13 bases between them. The CDR3 sequence: CASSPGRVSNQPQHF. CDR3 coding DNA: TGTGCCAGCAGCCCCGGCAGGGTGAGCAATCAGCCCCAGCATTTT.

This clone has a single count. The gene calls are TRBV5-1 and TRBJ2-2, with TRBD1 matching 10 bases. The CDR3 covers 16 residues. J gave up 6 bases and V 4 bases, and 9 bases lay outside the gene matches. In germline, CDR1 is SGHRS, CDR2 YFSETQ. CDR3 in DNA: TGCGCCAGCAGCACAACAGACAGGGGGCGGGCCGGGGAGCTGTTTTTT. Protein product: CASSTTDRGRAGELFF.

The chain's CDR3 is CASGKGDSNQPQHF. The CDR3 DNA follows: TGTGCCAGCGGGAAGGGAGATAGCAATCAGCCCCAGCATTTT. V usage is TRBV7-9 and J usage is TRBJ1-5; D ambiguous. This CDR3 region has 14 residues. In germline, CDR1 is SEHNR, CDR2 FQNEAQ (reference sequence). V was clipped by 8 bases and J by 0 bases, with 11 bases between them.

This chain joins TRBV23-1 and TRBJ2-7, with TRBD1 as a possible D gene (5 bases). TRBV23-1 is labeled an ORF, and its function is uncertain. The CDR3 is made up of 12 amino acids. Trimming stripped 7 bases from V and 2 bases from J, with 9 bases between. DNA for the CDR3: TGCGCCAGCAAGACAGTGACCTACGAGCAGTACGTC. It is translated as CASKTVTYEQYV.